This T cell receptor (beta chain) is from a study of blood T cells in healthy people across ages. Overall study results and limits: Naive T cell percentage strongly correlated with TCR beta diversity.

The second PCR ran roughly 6 to 11 cycles with a sample-barcoded 5' primer and J-beta primers. TCRdb passed the 5' RACE reads through MiXCR, listing each CDR3 protein once. The data contain about 730,000 distinct CDR3 sequences, roughly 47% of them seen just once; the ten biggest clones take up 20% to 25%. The V and J ends lost 4 bases and 4 bases respectively, with 16 bases between them. This CDR3 spans 14 amino acids. From germline, CDR1 is DFQATT and CDR2 SNEGSKA (reference sequence). Donors each provided about 10 milliliters of peripheral blood. There are a few counts of this clonotype. Antigen unknown.

The source is a woman aged 55-69 years in good health. Input material: blood. V is TRBV20-1 and J is TRBJ2-5; the D call may be TRBD1 or TRBD2 (6 bases each). The CDR3 coding sequence is TGCAGTGCTATCGAGGGGGGCGCGGGAGAGACCCAGTACTTC. This translates into CSAIEGGAGETQYF.